A selection of T cell receptor beta chains follows, all from one sample in a study of blood T cells in healthy people across ages. A single record per CDR3 protein comes from TCRdb applying MiXCR to the 5' RACE reads. The table has about 1.7 million distinct CDR3 sequences, 28% seen once; the top ten hold roughly 8%. Specimen: blood. Source of these receptors: a woman aged 25 to 39 in good health. The CDR3 runs from the conserved cysteine through the conserved F or W. The order of the fields is V gene, clone size, D gene, J gene, CDR3 DNA, CDR3 protein. A D gene is named only where the DNA matches it firmly. Expanded clones are given a class, and other clones once, few, many or no size at all.

TRBV5-1	many	-	TRBJ2-7	TGCGCCAGCAGCTTGGGAGGGGCCCCCGGATACGAGCAGTACTTC	CASSLGGAPGYEQYF
TRBV29-1	few	-	TRBJ2-1	TGCAGCGTCCAGGAGTACAATGAGCAGTTCTTC	CSVQEYNEQFF
TRBV30	few	-	TRBJ1-2	TGTGCCTGGGGACACAAAGGGACAAGCTATGGCTACACCTTC	CAWGHKGTSYGYTF
TRBV6-5	-	-	TRBJ1-2	TGTGCCAGCAAACGCACAGCCGGCGGTGGCTACACCTTC	CASKRTAGGGYTF
TRBV5-1	-	-	TRBJ1-2	TGCGCCAGCAGCTTGGAGGGAGCGGATGGCTACACCTTC	CASSLEGADGYTF
TRBV9	-	TRBD2	TRBJ2-5	TGTGCCAGCAGCGTAGGACTAGCGGGGGCAGAGGCCCAGTACTTC	CASSVGLAGAEAQYF
TRBV5-1	many	-	TRBJ2-7	TGCGCCAGCAGCTTGGATCAGTCGGACGAGCAGTACTTC	CASSLDQSDEQYF
TRBV7-2	few	TRBD2	TRBJ2-1	TGTGCCAGCAGCGGGGGTGGGCTAGCGGGGGGCAGCTCCTACAATGAGCAGTTCTTC	CASSGGGLAGGSSYNEQFF
TRBV7-2	-	-	TRBJ1-6	TGTGCCAGCAGCTGGGGACTTCAGCTAGGTTCACCCCTCCACTTT	CASSWGLQLGSPLHF
TRBV29-1	many	TRBD1	TRBJ1-2	TGCAGCGTTTGGGACAGTCACTATGGCTACACCTTC	CSVWDSHYGYTF
TRBV12-3/TRBV12-4	many	-	TRBJ2-7	TGTGCCAGCACCCCAGGGGTCGAGCAGTACTTC	CASTPGVEQYF
TRBV6-5	-	-	TRBJ1-2	TGTGCCAGCAGTCAGTTGGGGGCTTATGGCTACACCTTC	CASSQLGAYGYTF
TRBV6-2/TRBV6-3	-	-	TRBJ1-5	TGTGCCAGCAGCAAACCGGGACGTGGGACTCAGCCCCAGCATTTT	CASSKPGRGTQPQHF
TRBV11-1	-	-	TRBJ1-2	TGTGCCAGCAGCTCCGGGTCTTCCCGTGGGTATGGCTACACCTTC	CASSSGSSRGYGYTF
TRBV15	-	-	TRBJ2-7	TGTGCCACCAGCAGAGTGTTGACGGGACTGGTAAACGAGCAGTACTTC	CATSRVLTGLVNEQYF
TRBV4-1	few	-	TRBJ2-7	TGCGCCAGCAGCCCGGAGAGGGGCCGGGACGAGCAGTACTTC	CASSPERGRDEQYF
TRBV11-2	few	-	TRBJ2-7	TGTGCCAGCAGCTTTGGAGACAGTAACTACGAGCAGTACTTC	CASSFGDSNYEQYF
TRBV7-3	-	TRBD1	TRBJ1-1	TGTGCCAGCAGCTTATCGGCAGGGACAGTTGAAGCTTTCTTT	CASSLSAGTVEAFF
TRBV7-9	-	TRBD2	TRBJ2-3	TGTGCCAGCAGACGTCTAGCGGGAGTGGGAGATACGCAGTATTTT	CASRRLAGVGDTQYF
TRBV6-1	few	-	TRBJ1-5	TGTGCCAGCAGTGAAAGACAGTCATCTTCCAATCAGCCCCAGCATTTT	CASSERQSSSNQPQHF
TRBV7-9	-	-	TRBJ2-1	TGTGCCAGCAGCTTAGTAGGCATACCCTTCAATGAGCAGTTCTTC	CASSLVGIPFNEQFF
TRBV10-3	-	TRBD2	TRBJ2-7	TGTGTCATCAGTGAGGATACTAGCGGATACTACGAGCAGTACTTC	CVISEDTSGYYEQYF
TRBV6-6	-	-	TRBJ1-1	TGTGCCAGCAGTTATTATTCTGTTGAAGCTTTCTTT	CASSYYSVEAFF
TRBV5-1	-	-	TRBJ2-7	TGCGCCAGCAGCGTGTTGGATTCGGTCTTGTACGAGCAGTACTTC	CASSVLDSVLYEQYF
TRBV27	once	-	TRBJ1-2	TGTGCCAGCAGTTCCCAGGGAGGCTATGACTACACCTTC	CASSSQGGYDYTF
TRBV20-1	-	-	TRBJ1-2	TGCAGTGCTAGAGAAGACGGGGGGGACTATGGCAACATCTTC	CSAREDGGDYGNIF
TRBV14	few	-	TRBJ1-1	TGTGCCAGCAGCCCGCAGCTTCCTGACACTGAAGCTTTCTTT	CASSPQLPDTEAFF
TRBV7-9	-	-	TRBJ1-2	TGTGCCAGCAGCTTTGGAGGGGCCACTTATGGCCACACCTTC	CASSFGGATYGHTF
TRBV12-3/TRBV12-4	-	-	TRBJ2-1	TGTGCCAGCAGCGTCCCGGGACCACGCATTTACAATGAGCAGTTCTTC	CASSVPGPRIYNEQFF
TRBV12-3/TRBV12-4	-	-	TRBJ1-3	TGTGCCAGCACCCTGATAGGGCCTGGAAACACCATATATTTT	CASTLIGPGNTIYF
TRBV5-1	-	TRBD1	TRBJ2-1	TGCGCCAGCAGCCTTGGGACAGGGTACGGGGGTGAGCAGTTCTTC	CASSLGTGYGGEQFF
TRBV6-5	few	-	TRBJ2-7	TGTGCCAGCAGTCGCTACTCCCCGGGGATCTCCTACGAGCAGTACTTC	CASSRYSPGISYEQYF
TRBV5-8	-	-	TRBJ1-5	TGTGCCAGCAGCACGCGAATTCAGCCCCAGCATTTT	CASSTRIQPQHF
TRBV29-1	few	-	TRBJ2-7	TGCAGCGTCATCAAGGGGACCTACGAGCAGTACTTC	CSVIKGTYEQYF
TRBV20-1	many	TRBD1	TRBJ2-1	TGCAGTGCTCCGCTTGACAGGGGGCGCGGTGAGCAGTTCTTC	CSAPLDRGRGEQFF
TRBV7-9	-	-	TRBJ1-5	TGTGCCAACAGCTTAGTCGGGACTCAGCCCCAGCATTTT	CANSLVGTQPQHF
TRBV7-6	many	-	TRBJ2-3	TGTGCCAGCAGCTTAGGCGGGTTGGCAGATACGCAGTATTTT	CASSLGGLADTQYF
TRBV5-1	-	-	TRBJ2-5	TGCGCCAGCAGCTTGGGGGCACAGGGAGGTATAGAAGAGACCCAGTACTTC	CASSLGAQGGIEETQYF
TRBV7-2	many	TRBD2	TRBJ2-5	TGTGCCAGCAGCTCGGGACTAGCTGGGAAAGAGACCCAGTACTTC	CASSSGLAGKETQYF
TRBV6-6	-	TRBD1	TRBJ2-5	TGTGCCAGCGGCCTAAGACAGGGGTTAATAGAGACCCAGTACTTC	CASGLRQGLIETQYF
TRBV5-1	-	TRBD2	TRBJ2-7	TGCGCCAGCAGCTTGACAGCATTAGCGGGGGGGCCCTACGAGCAGTACTTC	CASSLTALAGGPYEQYF
TRBV7-2	-	TRBD1	TRBJ2-1	TGTGCCAGCAGCCCCCGGACAGGGGGCCTTGAGCAGTTCTTC	CASSPRTGGLEQFF
TRBV5-5	-	TRBD1	TRBJ2-7	TGTGCTAGCAGCAGGACAGGGACGGTGCACGAGCAGTACTTC	CASSRTGTVHEQYF
TRBV6-2/TRBV6-3	-	-	TRBJ2-7	TGTGCCAGCAGTTACGGGAACAGACCCTACGAGCAGTACTTC	CASSYGNRPYEQYF
TRBV18	-	-	TRBJ1-1	TGTGCCAGCTCACCACCGGTAGGGTCGAACACTGAAGCTTTCTTT	CASSPPVGSNTEAFF
TRBV28	many	-	TRBJ2-5	TGTGCCAGCACCTCGGGCGGGCAAGAGACCCAGTACTTC	CASTSGGQETQYF
TRBV20-1	-	TRBD2	TRBJ2-1	TGCAGTGCTGTTACTAGCGGGAGGGCCGGTGAGCAGTTCTTC	CSAVTSGRAGEQFF
TRBV6-1	-	TRBD2	TRBJ2-1	TGTGCCAGCAGGAGAGGACTAGCGGGGGGAACCTACAATGAGCAGTTCTTC	CASRRGLAGGTYNEQFF
TRBV6-5	once	-	TRBJ1-1	TGTGCCAGCAGGCCATACGGGGGCGGCGGGGAAGCTTTCTTT	CASRPYGGGGEAFF
TRBV5-1	-	TRBD1	TRBJ2-1	TGCGCCAGCAGCAGAATTAAGGGGGCCAATGAGCAGTTCTTC	CASSRIKGANEQFF